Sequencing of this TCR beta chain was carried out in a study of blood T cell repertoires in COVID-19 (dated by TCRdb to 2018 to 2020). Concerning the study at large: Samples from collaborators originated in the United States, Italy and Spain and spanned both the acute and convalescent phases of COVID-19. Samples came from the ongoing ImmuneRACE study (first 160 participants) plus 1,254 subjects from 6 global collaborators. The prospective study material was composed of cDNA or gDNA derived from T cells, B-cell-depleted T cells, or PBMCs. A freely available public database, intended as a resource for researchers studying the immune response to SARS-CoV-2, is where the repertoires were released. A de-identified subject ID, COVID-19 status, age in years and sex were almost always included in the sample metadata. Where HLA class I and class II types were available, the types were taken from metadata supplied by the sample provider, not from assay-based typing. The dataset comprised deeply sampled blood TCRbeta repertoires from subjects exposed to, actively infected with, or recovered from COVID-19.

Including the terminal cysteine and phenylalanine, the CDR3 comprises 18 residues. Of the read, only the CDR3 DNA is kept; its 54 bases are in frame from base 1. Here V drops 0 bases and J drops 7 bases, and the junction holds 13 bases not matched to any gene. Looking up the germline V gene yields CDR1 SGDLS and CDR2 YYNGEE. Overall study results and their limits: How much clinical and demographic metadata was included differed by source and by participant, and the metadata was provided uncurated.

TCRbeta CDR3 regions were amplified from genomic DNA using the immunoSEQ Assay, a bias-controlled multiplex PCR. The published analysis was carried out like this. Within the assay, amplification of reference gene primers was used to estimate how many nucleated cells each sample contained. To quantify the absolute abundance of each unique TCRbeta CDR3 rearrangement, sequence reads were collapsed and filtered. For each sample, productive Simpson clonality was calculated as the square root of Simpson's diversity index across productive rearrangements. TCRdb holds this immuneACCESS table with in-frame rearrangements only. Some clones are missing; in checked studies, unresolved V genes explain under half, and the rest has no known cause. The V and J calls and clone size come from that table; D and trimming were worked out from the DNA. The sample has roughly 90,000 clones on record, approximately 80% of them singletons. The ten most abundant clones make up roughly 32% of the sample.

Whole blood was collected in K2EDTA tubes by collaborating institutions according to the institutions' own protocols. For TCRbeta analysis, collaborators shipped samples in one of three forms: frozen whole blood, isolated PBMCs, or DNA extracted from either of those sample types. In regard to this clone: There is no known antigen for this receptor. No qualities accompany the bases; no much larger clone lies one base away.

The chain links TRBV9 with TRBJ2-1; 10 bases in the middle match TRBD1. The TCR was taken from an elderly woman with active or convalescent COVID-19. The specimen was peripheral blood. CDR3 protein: CASSVAPSGTGAGNEQFF. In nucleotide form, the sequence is TGTGCCAGCAGCGTAGCGCCATCTGGGACAGGGGCGGGGAATGAGCAGTTCTTC.